The 5 T cell receptor beta chains in this list originate from one sample, sequenced in a study of T cell responses to AZD1222 COVID-19 vaccine. Some clones are missing from TCRdb's copy, which holds only in-frame ones; the method was immunoSEQ multiplex PCR. Here the sample spans about 86,000 clones, roughly 90% being singletons. The sample here was peripheral blood, taken 28 days after the second AZD1222 dose. The receptors were sampled from an adult who received the AZD1222 COVID-19 vaccine.

The chain uses TRBV5-1 and TRBJ2-5; 9 nucleotides agree with TRBD1. Losses at the gene ends were 4 bases for V and 5 bases for J; bases not matched to a gene: 12. Germline CDR1 is SGHRS and CDR2 is YFSETQ. This CDR3 region has 16 residues. The CDR3 bases are TGCGCCAGCAGCACCGGGACAGGGCATTATTTGGAGACCCAGTACTTC. Translating gives CASSTGTGHYLETQYF.

V usage is TRBV7-9 and J usage is TRBJ1-1; possibly TRBD1 for D (6 bases). The V end was cut by 5 bases, the J end by 1 base, with 14 bases between. Germline CDR1 is SEHNR and CDR2 is FQNEAQ (reference sequence). This CDR3 region has 15 residues. CDR3 loop: CASSPEGGRNTEAFF. The CDR3 DNA reads TGTGCCAGCAGCCCGGAGGGGGGGAGGAACACTGAAGCTTTCTTT.

A single count supports this clone. The chain is built from TRBV24-1 and TRBJ2-2; 9 nucleotides agree with TRBD2. V dropped 9 bases and J dropped 5; count of bases not matched to a gene: 3. The V gene's germline CDR1 is KGHDR and CDR2 SFDVKD. The CDR3 spans 13 residues. CDR3 region: CATSTSGTGELFF. The CDR3 nucleotides read TGTGCCACCTCGACTAGCGGTACCGGGGAGCTGTTTTTT.

This chain joins TRBV5-1 and TRBJ2-1, with 8 bases that match TRBD2. Germline CDR1 and CDR2: SGHRS and YFSETQ. V was pared by 2 bases and J by 4 bases, with 2 bases of the junction left unmatched. CDR3 length equals 14 residues. CDR3 amino acids: CASSLTSGYNEQFF. CDR3 DNA: TGCGCCAGCAGCTTAACTAGCGGATACAATGAGCAGTTCTTC.

The rearrangement uses TRBV5-1 and TRBJ1-2, with 8 bases that match TRBD1. CDR3 length equals 15 residues. Germline V gene data show CDR1 as SGHRS and CDR2 as YFSETQ. J gave up 1 base and V 3 bases, and 5 bases lay outside the gene matches. The DNA of the CDR3 is TGCGCCAGCAGCTCATCCGACAGGGGTAACTATGGCTACACCTTC. It translates to CASSSSDRGNYGYTF.